The following is a TCR beta chain sequence with its context. Which antigen it targets is not known. Base qualities are not provided; no much larger clone lies one nucleotide away. The immunoSEQ Assay, a bias-controlled multiplex PCR, was used to amplify TCRbeta CDR3 regions from genomic DNA. From the authors' description of their analysis: Nucleated cell counts per sample were estimated from amplification of reference gene primers within the assay. Sequence reads were collapsed and filtered to measure the absolute abundance of every unique TCRbeta CDR3 rearrangement. For each sample, productive Simpson clonality was calculated as the square root of Simpson's diversity index across productive rearrangements. The table comes from immuneACCESS by way of TCRdb, which keeps in-frame sequences with V and J called. Part of the clones is missing from these tables; in studies checked, under half for an unresolved V gene and the rest for unknown reasons. V and J calls and clone size follow that table, whereas D and trimming were derived from the DNA. For this sample the table gives under 250,000 clones, of which roughly 83% were detected only once. The top ten hold over 5.5% of the sample.

In Seattle, one collaborating source enrolled patients while the infection was active and tracked those patients longitudinally over the course of disease. Collaborating institutions collected whole blood in K2EDTA tubes following their own protocols. Collaborator samples were shipped for TCRbeta analysis as frozen whole blood, isolated PBMCs, or DNA extracted from either sample type. The data were obtained in a study of blood T cell repertoires in COVID-19 (dated by TCRdb to about 2020). Notes on the research overall: The collaborator samples originated in the United States, Italy and Spain and spanned the acute and convalescent phases of COVID-19. Where available, HLA class I and class II types were obtained from metadata supplied by the sample provider rather than from assay-based typing. The samples were drawn from two sources: the first 160 participants of the ongoing ImmuneRACE study, and approximately 1,300 subjects contributed by 6 global collaborators. A freely available public database, intended as a resource for researchers studying the immune response to SARS-CoV-2, is where the repertoires were released. The dataset comprised deeply sampled blood TCRbeta repertoires from subjects exposed to, actively infected with, or recovered from COVID-19. The sample metadata nearly always contained a de-identified subject ID, COVID-19 status, age in years and sex. The prospective study material was composed of cDNA or gDNA derived from T cells, B-cell-depleted T cells, or PBMCs.

V lost 4 bases and J lost 9 bases, and the count of bases not matched to a germline gene is 11. Including cysteine and phenylalanine, the CDR3 has 15 amino acids. Left in the record is the CDR3 DNA by itself, 45 bases read in frame from the first base. CDR1 MDHEN and CDR2 SYDVKM were looked up in the germline V gene. What the authors observed across the whole study: The amount of clinical and demographic metadata varied by source and participant and was provided uncurated.

The sequence derives from a woman older than 75 with COVID-19, enrolled during active disease. The sample taken for sequencing was peripheral blood. The chain is assembled from TRBV28 and TRBJ1-2, with 10 bases aligning to TRBD1. DNA sequence: TGTGCCAGCAGTTCACCTGGGACAGGGGAATGGAGCTACACCTTC. Its protein reads: CASSSPGTGEWSYTF.